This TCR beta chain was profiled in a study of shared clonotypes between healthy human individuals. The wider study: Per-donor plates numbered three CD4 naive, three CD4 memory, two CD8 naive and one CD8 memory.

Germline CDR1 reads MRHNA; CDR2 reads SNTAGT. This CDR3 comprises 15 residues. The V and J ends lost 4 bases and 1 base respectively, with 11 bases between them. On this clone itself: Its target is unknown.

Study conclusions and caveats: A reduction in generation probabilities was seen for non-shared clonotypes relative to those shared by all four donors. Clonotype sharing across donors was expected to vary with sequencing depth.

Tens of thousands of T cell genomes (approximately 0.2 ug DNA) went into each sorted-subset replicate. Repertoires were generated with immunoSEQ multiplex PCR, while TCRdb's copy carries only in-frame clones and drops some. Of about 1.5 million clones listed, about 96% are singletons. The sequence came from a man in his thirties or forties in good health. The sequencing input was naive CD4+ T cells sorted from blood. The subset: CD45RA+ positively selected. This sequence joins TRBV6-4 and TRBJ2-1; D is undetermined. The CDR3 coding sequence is TGTGCCAGCAGTGCGGTGACGGGTTCCTACAATGAGCAGTTCTTC. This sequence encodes CASSAVTGSYNEQFF.